Listed below are T cell receptor beta chains from one sample, sequenced in a study of CD8 T cells in Susac syndrome. TCRdb re-analysed the immunoSEQ multiplex PCR reads in MiXCR, keeping a single row per CDR3 protein. Of approximately 68,000 distinct CDR3 sequences detected, roughly 95% appear once; the ten largest clones hold about 0.4%. Sequencing input: CD8+ T cells from PBMCs. These receptor sequences come from a human donor with multiple sclerosis. The CDR3 runs from the conserved cysteine through the conserved F or W. D genes are given only for firm matches. The size field is filled for only some rows; it gives once, few, many or a size class.

NA TRBJ1-6 NA TRBV20-1 CSLKASLGSPLHF TGCAGCCTCAAGGCGTCGTTGGGGTCACCCCTCCACTTT
NA TRBJ1-5 TRBD1 TRBV6-5 CASSTGGLYQPQHF TGTGCCAGCAGTACAGGGGGTCTCTATCAGCCCCAGCATTTT
NA TRBJ2-6 NA TRBV2 CASVGSGANVLTF TGTGCCAGCGTTGGCTCTGGGGCCAACGTCCTGACTTTC
NA TRBJ1-2 NA TRBV29-1 CSVLGDYGYTF TGCAGCGTTCTTGGGGACTATGGCTACACCTTC
NA TRBJ1-2 NA TRBV29-1 CSVEDGARGGWLNYGYTF TGCAGCGTTGAAGATGGGGCCCGCGGGGGTTGGTTAAACTATGGCTACACCTTC
NA TRBJ2-2 TRBD1 TRBV5-3 CARKEILQGTANTGELFF TGTGCCAGAAAAGAAATATTACAGGGGACAGCCAACACCGGGGAGCTGTTTTTT
NA TRBJ1-3 NA TRBV6-5 CASSLQGLAGNTIYF TGTGCCAGCAGCCTACAGGGTCTTGCTGGAAACACCATATATTTT
NA TRBJ2-2 TRBD2 TRBV19 CATLTSGRAADTGELFF TGTGCCACTTTGACTAGCGGGAGGGCCGCTGACACCGGGGAGCTGTTTTTT
NA TRBJ2-1 TRBD1 TRBV19 CASSAQGAQVNEQFF TGTGCCAGTAGTGCACAGGGGGCGCAGGTCAATGAGCAGTTCTTC
once TRBJ2-5 NA TRBV7-8 CASSTKRYQETQYF TGTGCCAGCAGTACTAAGCGCTACCAAGAGACCCAGTACTTC
NA TRBJ1-1 NA TRBV2 CASSEWGVSGTEAFF TGTGCCAGCAGTGAATGGGGGGTGTCGGGGACTGAAGCTTTCTTT
NA TRBJ2-1 NA TRBV10-3 CAISESIGHGRGRDEQFF TGTGCCATCAGTGAGTCGATAGGACACGGCCGGGGGCGGGATGAGCAGTTCTTC
NA TRBJ2-7 NA TRBV3-1 CASSPGYGPSYEQYF TGTGCCAGCAGCCCCGGCTACGGGCCATCCTACGAGCAGTACTTC
NA TRBJ2-7 NA TRBV19 CASSTMATLHVRYEQYF TGTGCCAGTAGCACAATGGCGACGCTACATGTGAGGTACGAGCAGTACTTC
NA TRBJ1-4 NA TRBV11-2 CASSPMATNEKLFF TGTGCCAGCAGCCCTATGGCGACTAATGAAAAACTGTTTTTT
NA TRBJ2-1 TRBD2 TRBV14 CASSQFPLGRLAGGPGDEQFF TGTGCCAGCAGCCAATTTCCTTTAGGTCGACTAGCGGGAGGGCCGGGTGATGAGCAGTTCTTC
NA TRBJ1-1 NA TRBV3-1 CASSQEEGGNTEAFF TGTGCCAGCAGCCAAGAGGAAGGCGGGAACACTGAAGCTTTCTTT
NA TRBJ1-2 TRBD1 TRBV19 CASSIRTGIDANYGYTF TGTGCCAGTAGTATCCGGACAGGGATAGACGCTAACTATGGCTACACCTTC
NA TRBJ1-6 TRBD1 TRBV27 CASSVQGDSPLHF TGTGCCAGCAGTGTACAGGGGGATTCACCCCTCCACTTT
NA TRBJ2-7 TRBD1 TRBV2 CASIRTGPEQYF TGTGCCAGCATTAGGACAGGACCCGAGCAGTACTTC
NA TRBJ1-1 TRBD1 TRBV24-1 CATSVAGTGDDSEAFF TGTGCCACTTCGGTTGCCGGGACAGGGGATGATAGTGAAGCTTTCTTT
NA TRBJ2-2 NA TRBV3-1 CASSQGKFTGELFF TGTGCCAGCAGCCAGGGCAAATTCACCGGGGAGCTGTTTTTT
NA TRBJ1-1 TRBD1 TRBV20-1 CSARVQGLNTEAFF TGCAGTGCTAGAGTACAGGGGCTGAACACTGAAGCTTTCTTT
NA TRBJ2-1 NA TRBV20-1 CSARVTTGTHEQFF TGCAGTGCTAGAGTGACGACTGGTACACATGAGCAGTTCTTC
NA TRBJ2-3 TRBD1 TRBV9 CASSAGTVLEGTDTQYF TGTGCCAGCAGCGCCGGGACAGTTCTCGAGGGCACAGATACGCAGTATTTT
NA TRBJ2-1 TRBD2 TRBV2 CASSERGGRTNEQFF TGTGCCAGCAGTGAAAGGGGCGGGAGGACAAATGAGCAGTTCTTC
NA TRBJ2-7 NA TRBV19 CASRGGAGDEQYF TGTGCCAGTAGAGGGGGGGCCGGGGACGAGCAGTACTTC
NA TRBJ2-1 NA TRBV19 CASSWWYEQFF TGTGCCAGTAGTTGGTGGTATGAGCAGTTCTTC
NA TRBJ2-7 TRBD1 TRBV29-1 CSAQQGHTYEQYF TGCAGCGCCCAACAGGGGCACACCTACGAGCAGTACTTC
NA TRBJ2-3 TRBD1 TRBV30 CAWSHRGRADTQYF TGTGCCTGGAGTCACAGGGGGCGCGCAGATACGCAGTATTTT
NA TRBJ2-3 NA TRBV7-2 CASSLEGGRELTDTQYF TGTGCCAGCAGCTTAGAGGGGGGCCGGGAACTCACAGATACGCAGTATTTT
NA TRBJ2-3 NA TRBV29-1 CSVEAGTDTQYF TGCAGCGTTGAGGCGGGAACAGATACGCAGTATTTT
NA TRBJ2-1 TRBD1 TRBV9 CASSIPGQGWNEQFF TGTGCCAGCAGCATCCCGGGACAGGGGTGGAATGAGCAGTTCTTC
once TRBJ2-5 TRBD2 TRBV10-3 CAISAGTSGGHQETQYF TGTGCCATCAGTGCCGGGACTAGCGGGGGGCACCAAGAGACCCAGTACTTC
NA TRBJ1-1 NA TRBV27 CASRTLDRNTEAFF TGTGCCAGCAGGACTTTGGACAGGAACACTGAAGCTTTCTTT
NA TRBJ2-3 TRBD2 TRBV5-1 CASTIAGADTQYF TGCGCCAGCACCATAGCGGGAGCAGATACGCAGTATTTT
NA TRBJ2-2 NA TRBV12-3/TRBV12-4 CASSLADTGELFF TGTGCCAGCAGTTTAGCTGACACCGGGGAGCTGTTTTTT
once TRBJ2-2 NA TRBV24-1 CATSETGTELPGELFF TGTGCCACCAGTGAAACCGGGACGGAACTTCCCGGGGAGCTGTTTTTT
NA TRBJ2-3 NA TRBV6-2/TRBV6-3 CASSTGPQTTDTQYF TGTGCCAGCAGTACGGGACCCCAAACCACAGATACGCAGTATTTT
NA TRBJ2-7 NA TRBV27 CASSPLDSYEQYF TGTGCCAGCAGTCCACTAGACAGCTACGAGCAGTACTTC
few TRBJ2-5 NA TRBV6-5 CASRSRVEETQYF TGTGCCAGCAGGTCTCGGGTGGAGGAGACCCAGTACTTC
NA TRBJ1-1 NA TRBV29-1 CSVAVNTEAFF TGCAGCGTTGCCGTCAACACTGAAGCTTTCTTT
NA TRBJ2-1 NA TRBV29-1 CSVEGTSLSYNEQFF TGCAGCGTTGAAGGGACCTCGTTATCATACAATGAGCAGTTCTTC
NA TRBJ1-6 NA TRBV7-9 CAIRGLLNSPLHF TGTGCCATTAGGGGGTTACTCAATTCACCCCTCCACTTT
NA TRBJ2-2 NA TRBV6-5 CASSYVNTGELFF TGTGCCAGCAGTTACGTGAACACCGGGGAGCTGTTTTTT
NA TRBJ1-6 NA TRBV27 CASKPTGGTWDSPLHF TGTGCCAGCAAACCAACTGGGGGCACTTGGGATTCACCCCTCCACTTT
NA TRBJ1-2 NA TRBV29-1 CSIALGPQGGYGYTF TGCAGCATTGCGTTGGGACCTCAGGGTGGATATGGCTACACCTTC
once TRBJ1-2 NA TRBV6-2/TRBV6-3 CASLSGWVDYGYTF TGTGCCAGCCTGTCCGGATGGGTTGACTATGGCTACACCTTC
NA TRBJ1-1 TRBD1 TRBV5-1 CASSLGDRVEAFF TGCGCCAGCAGCTTGGGGGACAGGGTTGAAGCTTTCTTT
NA TRBJ2-3 NA TRBV19 CASGFPASPPADTQYF TGTGCCAGCGGTTTCCCAGCTAGCCCTCCCGCAGATACGCAGTATTTT
NA TRBJ2-1 NA TRBV19 CASSIGTDNEQFF TGTGCCAGTAGTATAGGGACAGACAATGAGCAGTTCTTC
NA TRBJ1-1 NA TRBV27 CASSLSQGSSAEAFF TGTGCCAGCAGTTTATCCCAGGGGAGCTCGGCTGAAGCTTTCTTT
NA TRBJ1-1 NA TRBV19 CASSITGNTEAFF TGTGCCAGTAGTATCACAGGGAACACTGAAGCTTTCTTT
NA TRBJ1-1 NA TRBV5-1 CASSSNRVTEAFF TGCGCCAGCAGCTCCAACAGGGTGACTGAAGCTTTCTTT
once TRBJ1-1 TRBD1 TRBV7-6 CASSFRDRGANTEAFF TGTGCCAGCAGCTTCCGGGACAGGGGAGCGAACACTGAAGCTTTCTTT
NA TRBJ2-3 TRBD1 TRBV3-1 CASKTGAAPSDTQYF TGTGCCAGCAAAACAGGGGCAGCCCCTTCAGATACGCAGTATTTT
NA TRBJ2-1 NA TRBV7-8 CASSLDQFF TGTGCCAGCAGCTTAGATCAGTTCTTC
NA TRBJ2-7 TRBD1 TRBV7-2 CASSPNPRDSPYEQYF TGTGCCAGCAGCCCGAATCCCCGGGACAGCCCCTACGAGCAGTACTTC
NA TRBJ1-1 NA TRBV29-1 CSVEELGRANTEAFF TGCAGCGTTGAAGAGCTTGGCAGGGCGAACACTGAAGCTTTCTTT